This TCR beta chain was recorded in a study of blood T cells in healthy people across ages. The study, taken as a whole, reports: Per million T cells, TCR beta diversity dropped about linearly as age rose. A strong correlation between TCR beta diversity and naive T cell percentage was seen. No conclusive comparison of naive versus antigen-experienced cells was possible with unsorted PBMCs.

This clonotype was counted a few times. Its antigen is undetermined. Combining a sample-barcoded 5' primer with a J-beta primer mix, a second PCR ran for roughly 6 to 12 cycles. Using its own MiXCR run on the 5' RACE reads, TCRdb lists one record per CDR3 protein. The sample lists about 1,500,000 distinct CDR3 sequences; 28% were seen once. Germline loops: CDR1 MDHEN, CDR2 SYDVKM. J lost 2 bases, V lost 7 bases, and 14 bases had no gene match. CDR3 size: 16 residues. The authors isolated at least 6 million PBMCs per sample. The clonotype comes from a woman in her twenties or thirties in good health. The J gene is TRBJ2-7, the V gene TRBV28; 7 bases match TRBD1. Sequenced input: blood. The CDR3 here is CASNPSPGQSTYEQYF. The CDR3 coding sequence is TGTGCCAGCAACCCCAGCCCGGGACAGAGCACCTACGAGCAGTACTTC.